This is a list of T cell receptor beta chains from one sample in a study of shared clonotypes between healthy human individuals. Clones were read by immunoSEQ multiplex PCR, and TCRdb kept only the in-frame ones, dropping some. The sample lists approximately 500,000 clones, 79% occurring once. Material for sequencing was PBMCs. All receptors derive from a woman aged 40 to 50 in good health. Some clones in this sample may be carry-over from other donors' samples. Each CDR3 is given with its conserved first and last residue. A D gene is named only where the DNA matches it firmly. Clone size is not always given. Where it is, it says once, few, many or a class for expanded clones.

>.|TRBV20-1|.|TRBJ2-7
TGCAGTGCTAGGCGAGCCTACGAGCAGTACTTC
CSARRAYEQYF
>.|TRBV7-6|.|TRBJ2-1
TGTGCCAGCAGCTCGGGCGGCCCCGGGTCCTACAATGAGCAGTTCTTC
CASSSGGPGSYNEQFF
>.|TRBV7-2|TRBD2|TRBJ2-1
TGTGCCAGCAGCTCCCAGGGACTAGCGGGACTGGATGAGCAGTTCTTC
CASSSQGLAGLDEQFF
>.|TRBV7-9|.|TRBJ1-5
TGTGCCAGCAGCTTAGAGGGGTCTCAGCCCCAGCATTTT
CASSLEGSQPQHF
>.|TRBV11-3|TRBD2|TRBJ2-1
TGTGCCAGCAGCGCCCGGACTAGCGGGACGTCTGAGCAGTTCTTC
CASSARTSGTSEQFF
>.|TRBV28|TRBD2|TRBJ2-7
TGTGCCAGCAGTTTAGGACTAGCGGGACTCAAAGGCGAGCAGTACTTC
CASSLGLAGLKGEQYF
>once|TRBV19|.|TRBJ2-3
TGTGCCAGTAGTATCTCGAGGGACCCAGAGGTAGATACGCAGTATTTT
CASSISRDPEVDTQYF
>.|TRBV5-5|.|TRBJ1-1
TGTGCCAGCAGCTTTTCGGCGGACACTGAAGCTTTCTTT
CASSFSADTEAFF
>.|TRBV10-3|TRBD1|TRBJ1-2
TGTGCCATCAGTGAGATGTCAGGGGGTGGATATGGCTACACCTTC
CAISEMSGGGYGYTF
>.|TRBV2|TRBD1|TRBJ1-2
TGTGCCATCCGACAGGGGAGCGGCGATGGCTACACCTTC
CAIRQGSGDGYTF
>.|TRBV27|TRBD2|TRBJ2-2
TGTGCCAGCAGTTCAACAGCGGGAGGGTCAACCGGGGAGCTGTTTTTT
CASSSTAGGSTGELFF
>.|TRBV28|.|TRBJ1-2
TGTGCCAGCAGTTTAGCGGGACCCGGGGGCTACACCTTC
CASSLAGPGGYTF
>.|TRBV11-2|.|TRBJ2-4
TGTGCCAGCAGAGGGCCGGGGTCAATTCAGTACTTC
CASRGPGSIQYF
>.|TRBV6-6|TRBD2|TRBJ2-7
TGTGCCAGCAGTTGGACTAGCGGGACCTCCTACGAGCAGTACTTC
CASSWTSGTSYEQYF
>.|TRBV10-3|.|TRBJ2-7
TGTGCCATCAGTGAGTCACGGGAATCCTACGAGCAGTACTTC
CAISESRESYEQYF
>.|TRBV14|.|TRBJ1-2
TGTGCCAGCAGCCAAGATCCGGAGGGGCGAAATGGCTACACCTTC
CASSQDPEGRNGYTF
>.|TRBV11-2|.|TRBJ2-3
TGTGCCAGCAGCTCAATCGGGGGCACCCCAGATACGCAGTATTTT
CASSSIGGTPDTQYF
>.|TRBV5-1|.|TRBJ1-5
TGCGCCAGCAGCTTGTACGGATCAGTAAATCAGCCCCAGCATTTT
CASSLYGSVNQPQHF